This entry lists 21 T cell receptor beta chains sequenced from one sample in a study of blood T cell repertoires in COVID-19 (TCRdb year 2020). Libraries were built with the immunoSEQ multiplex PCR assay. TCRdb mirrors the immuneACCESS table, restricted to in-frame sequences. Some clones are absent from its copies; in checked studies, under half trace to an unresolved V gene, and the reason for the others is unknown. A total of some 140,000 clones appear in this sample, around four fifths of them only once. 9.5% to 12% of the sample belongs to the ten largest clones. Material: peripheral blood. All receptors derive from a man aged 55 to 70 who had recovered from COVID-19.

Here the CDR3 reads CASSDGQIGYTF. CDR3 coding DNA: TGTGCCAGCAGTGATGGGCAAATCGGCTACACCTTC. The chain uses TRBV2 and TRBJ1-2; the D is unclear. This CDR3 has 12 residues. Germline loops: CDR1 SNHLY, CDR2 FYNNEI. Trimming stripped 3 bases from V and 8 bases from J, with 10 bases between.

The chain links TRBV28 to TRBJ1-4; D unclear. V was pared by 5 bases and J by 8 bases, with 12 bases between. The CDR3 consists of 13 residues. The germline gives CDR1 MDHEN, CDR2 SYDVKM. CDR3 nucleotides: TGTGCCAGCAGTCCCCCCCTGAGGGAAAAACTGTTTTTT. It is translated as CASSPPLREKLFF.

V gene TRBV2 combines with J gene TRBJ2-7; 7 positions match TRBD1. The V gene end was trimmed by 4 bases and the J gene end by 4 bases; junction bases not matched to a gene: 4. The CDR3 runs to 13 residues. CDR1 is SNHLY and CDR2 is FYNNEI in the germline V gene. CDR3 residues: CASSADRVYEQYF. The CDR3 DNA sequence: TGTGCCAGCAGTGCCGACAGGGTATACGAGCAGTACTTC.

DNA of the CDR3: TGTGCCAGCAGCCAACAGGGATACCAAAGCTCCTATAATTCACCCCTCCACTTT. Translating it yields CASSQQGYQSSYNSPLHF. The V and J genes are TRBV2 and TRBJ1-6; possibly TRBD1 for D (6 bases). Germline CDR1 SNHLY, CDR2 FYNNEI. The CDR3 has 18 residues. Trimming left V 6 bases short and J 0 bases short, with 18 bases between. The full variable domain, its missing parts supplied by reference TRBV2 and TRBJ1-6, is EPEVTQTPSHQVTQMGQEVILRCVPISNHLYFYWYRQILGQKVEFLVSFYNNEISEKSEIFDDQFSVERPDGSNFTLKIRSTKLEDSAMYFCASSQQGYQSSYNSPLHFGNGTRLTVT.

This clone was seen once. The gene calls are TRBV2 and TRBJ2-3; D may be TRBD1 (5 bases). Germline V gene lookup returns CDR1 SNHLY and CDR2 FYNNEI. The germline V and J ends were trimmed by 4 bases and 4 bases, with 12 bases remaining between them. CDR3 size: 14 residues. The CDR3 DNA reads as TGTGCCAGCAGTGCTTTTGGGGCCCCAGATACGCAGTATTTT. Its protein is CASSAFGAPDTQYF.

The chain employs TRBV19 and TRBJ1-2, with 9 bases lining up with TRBD1. This CDR3 contains 18 residues. J gave up 4 bases and V 5 bases, and 17 bases lay outside the gene matches. Germline V gene data show CDR1 as LNHDA and CDR2 as SQIVND (reference sequence). CDR3 nucleotides: TGTGCCAGTAGTCTACAGGGACAGGGCCTCCACGTTGCCTATGGCTACACCTTC. Translating it yields CASSLQGQGLHVAYGYTF.

This clone was recorded once. The chain has TRBV19 and TRBJ2-1; D is possibly TRBD2 (7 bases). V was shortened by 3 bases and J by 5 bases, with 14 bases between the two germline ends. Per germline, CDR1 LNHDA and CDR2 SQIVND (reference sequence). This CDR3 contains 15 residues. DNA for the CDR3: TGTGCCAGTAGTATCTCGCGGGGGCCCCACAATGAGCAGTTCTTC. This encodes CASSISRGPHNEQFF.

This chain's CDR3 is CASSAPQGRIDTEAFF. Written as DNA, the CDR3 is TGTGCCAGCAGCGCACCTCAAGGCAGGATTGACACTGAAGCTTTCTTT. The rearrangement uses TRBV9 and TRBJ1-1; D is uncertain. V lost 3 bases and J lost 3, with 18 bases in between. This CDR3 contains 16 residues. Germline assignment: CDR1 SGDLS and CDR2 YYNGEE.

This clone came up once. The chain links TRBV2 to TRBJ1-5; 9 bases map to TRBD1. The germline V gene encodes CDR1 SNHLY and CDR2 FYNNEI. This CDR3 has 16 amino acids. The V gene end was trimmed by 4 bases and the J gene end by 5 bases; junction bases not matched to a gene: 9. The DNA of the CDR3 is TGTGCCAGCAGTGCCGGGACAGGGTGGTTTGATCAGCCCCAGCATTTT. Its protein is CASSAGTGWFDQPQHF.

This clone has more than one count but fewer than ten. V and J are TRBV19 and TRBJ2-2, with D tentatively TRBD2 (6 bases). The germline gives CDR1 LNHDA, CDR2 SQIVND (reference sequence). Between the trimmed V and J ends, which lost 4 bases and 13 bases, there was a span of 16 bases. This CDR3 comprises 13 residues. As DNA, the CDR3 is TGTGCCAGTAGTACGGGGGTTCCGGGGACGCTGTTTTTT. Protein: CASSTGVPGTLFF.

The chain carries TRBV9 and TRBJ2-5, with D possibly TRBD1 on 5 matching bases. Germline V gives CDR1 SGDLS, CDR2 YYNGEE. Trimming pared 0 bases from V and 5 bases from J, leaving 8 bases between. This CDR3 has 13 amino acids. The CDR3, as DNA: TGTGCCAGCAGCGTAGGGGGCGAGGAGACCCAGTACTTC. This gives the protein CASSVGGEETQYF.

The V gene is TRBV19, the J gene TRBJ1-5; 10 bases are shared with TRBD1. J lost 2 bases, V lost 5 bases, and 9 bases had no gene match. The germline CDR1 and CDR2 sequences are LNHDA and SQIVND (reference sequence). The CDR3 is 17 amino acids. CDR3 region: CASSPLDRGSGNQPQHF. CDR3 sequence (DNA): TGTGCCAGTAGTCCTCTGGACAGGGGGTCCGGCAATCAGCCCCAGCATTTT.

V and J are TRBV12-3 or TRBV12-4 and TRBJ1-2; no clear D gene. Trimming removed 8 bases from V and 0 bases from J, with 7 bases in between. The CDR3 is 12 residues long. CDR3 nucleotides: TGTGCCAGCGGAGGGACTAACTATGGCTACACCTTC. The encoded protein is CASGGTNYGYTF.

The chain uses TRBV6-6 and TRBJ2-2; perhaps TRBD1 as D (5 bases). The ends were cut back, 8 bases at V and 5 bases at J, with 12 bases in the middle. Germline V gene sequence: CDR1 MNHNY, CDR2 SVGAGI (reference sequence). This CDR3 spans 13 amino acids. The CDR3 region has the DNA TGTGCCAGCCGAGACCCAGGGACCGGGGAGCTGTTTTTT. Protein product: CASRDPGTGELFF.

This sequence joins TRBV5-4 and TRBJ1-5, with TRBD1 identical over 8 bases. V dropped 2 bases and J dropped 8; count of bases not matched to a gene: 3. The germline CDR1 and CDR2 sequences are SGHNT and YYREEE (reference sequence). The CDR3 runs to 13 residues. The CDR3 DNA follows: TGTGCCAGCAGCTTTCAACAGGGGGAGCCCCAGCATTTT. Amino acids: CASSFQQGEPQHF.

The rearrangement joins TRBV4-3 to TRBJ1-4; D remains ambiguous. V lost 0 bases and J lost 8, with 7 bases in between. The germline V gene encodes CDR1 LGHNA and CDR2 YSLEER. The length of the CDR3 is 13 residues. CDR3 loop: CASSQDGGEKLFF. In nucleotides, the CDR3 is TGCGCCAGCAGCCAAGATGGAGGGGAAAAACTGTTTTTT.

The chain joins TRBV28 to TRBJ1-6; TRBD1 might be the D (5 bases). Germline V lookup: CDR1 MDHEN, CDR2 SYDVKM. With 7 bases removed from V and 3 bases from J, the gap between germline ends came to 13 bases. The CDR3 runs 15 residues. CDR3 sequence (DNA): TGTGCCAGCACCGGGGGGGGGTACTATAATTCACCCCTCCACTTT. It specifies CASTGGGYYNSPLHF.

The chain has TRBV29-1 and TRBJ1-1, with 8 bases aligning to TRBD1. The length of the CDR3 is 13 residues. In germline, CDR1 is SQVTM, CDR2 ANQGSEA. The V gene end was trimmed by 3 bases and the J gene end by 10 bases; junction bases not matched to a gene: 10. The CDR3 loop reads CSVDPPGGMGAFF. Written as DNA, the CDR3 is TGCAGCGTTGACCCTCCAGGGGGCATGGGAGCTTTCTTT.

This clone occurred a few times. J is TRBJ1-6 and V is TRBV4-2; 12 bases fit TRBD1. V gave up 4 bases and J gave up 10 bases; unmatched junction bases: 5. The CDR3 covers 15 residues. Per the germline V gene, CDR1 is LGHNA and CDR2 is YNFKEQ. The CDR3 region has the DNA TGTGCCAGCAGCCCCGGGACAGGGGGCCGGTCACCCCTCCACTTT. It specifies CASSPGTGGRSPLHF.

The chain couples TRBV19 to TRBJ2-1; TRBD2 matches 8 bases. J gave up 4 bases and V 4 bases, and 3 bases lay outside the gene matches. This CDR3 comprises 14 residues. The germline V gene encodes CDR1 LNHDA and CDR2 SQIVND (reference sequence). In nucleotides, the CDR3 is TGTGCCAGTAGTACGGGACTAGTTTACAATGAGCAGTTCTTC. Amino acids: CASSTGLVYNEQFF.

This rearrangement joins TRBV28 to TRBJ2-7; 9 bases line up with TRBD2. V lost 4 bases, J lost 9 bases, and 1 base stayed unmatched. This CDR3 has 11 amino acids. The V gene's germline CDR1 is MDHEN and CDR2 SYDVKM. DNA for the CDR3: TGTGCCAGCAGTTCGGGACTAGCGCAGTACTTC. It is translated as CASSSGLAQYF. Using reference TRBV28 and TRBJ2-7 for the parts outside the CDR3, the full variable domain is DVKVTQSSRYLVKRTGEKVFLECVQDMDHENMFWYRQDPGLGLRLIYFSYDVKMKEKGDIPEGYSVSREKKERFSLILESASTNQTSMYLCASSSGLAQYFGPGTRLTVT.